These 4 T cell receptor beta chains share one sample of origin, sequenced in a study of Ad26.COV2.S vaccination and SARS-CoV-2 variants. Sequenced by immunoSEQ multiplex PCR; TCRdb stores in-frame clones only, minus some. This sample yields 300,000 to 400,000 clones, of which 80% to 90% are seen a single time; under 6% belongs to the top ten. Described treatment: around 19 received Ad26.COV2.S at low or high dose, single or two shots; 5 received placebo; per-sample allocation not given. Following the first vaccine or placebo injection, samples were taken on day 63. Source: peripheral blood, taken in a trial of Ad26.COV2.S vaccine versus placebo. These receptors were collected from a person aged 18-65 years who received the Ad26.COV2.S COVID-19 vaccine or a placebo.

The chain uses TRBV28 and TRBJ2-1; maybe TRBD2 (6 bases). Germline CDR1 is MDHEN and CDR2 is SYDVKM. V was shortened by 3 bases and J by 9 bases, with 15 bases between the two germline ends. This CDR3 has 14 amino acids. CDR3 residues: CASSFFDTRGEQFF. CDR3 DNA sequence: TGTGCCAGCAGTTTTTTTGACACGCGGGGTGAGCAGTTCTTC.

V usage is TRBV3-1 (or the pseudogene TRBV3-2) and J usage is TRBJ1-2, with D possibly being TRBD1 (5 bases). The germline V and J ends were trimmed by 1 base and 7 bases, with 13 bases remaining between them. The CDR3 totals 14 residues. In germline, CDR1 is LGHDT, CDR2 YNNKEL (reference sequence). CDR3 coding DNA: TGTGCCAGCAGCCAAGGAAGGGGAACGGCTGGCTACACCTTC. Amino acid sequence: CASSQGRGTAGYTF.

The V and J genes are TRBV4-1 and TRBJ2-7, with 7 nucleotides matching TRBD2. CDR3 length: 16 residues. Germline V gene data show CDR1 as MGHRA and CDR2 as YSYEKL. V gave up 1 base and J gave up 2 bases; unmatched junction bases: 8. CDR3 bases: TGCGCCAGCAGCCAAGTGCCGGCTAGCGGACCCTACGAGCAGTACTTC. Translating gives CASSQVPASGPYEQYF.

The chain has TRBV4-3 and TRBJ2-1; TRBD2 agrees at 12 bases. This CDR3 is 16 amino acids long. Germline values: CDR1 LGHNA, CDR2 YSLEER. Unmatched junction bases numbered 8, after V lost 3 bases and J lost 8 bases. For the CDR3, the DNA is TGCGCCAGCAGCCAGGAACTAGCGGGGGGCGGGGATGAGCAGTTCTTC. Translation: CASSQELAGGGDEQFF.